The 18 T cell receptor beta chains below all came from one sample that was sequenced in a study of cytomegalovirus exposure and HLA in healthy donors. The PCR was carried out with 60 Vbeta primers and 13 Jbeta primers. Repertoires were generated with immunoSEQ multiplex PCR, while TCRdb's copy carries only in-frame clones and drops some. The sample spans roughly 190,000 clones; the ten largest clones claim 6.5%. The sequencing sample was made of PBMCs. These receptors were taken from a man aged 25 to 45 in good health and CMV-seronegative.

The chain recombines TRBV2 with TRBJ1-1; 7 bases agree with TRBD1. V was pared by 9 bases and J by 3 bases, with 10 bases of the junction left unmatched. The CDR3 runs 14 residues. Germline V gives CDR1 SNHLY, CDR2 FYNNEI. CDR3 residues: CARRGQELDTEAFF. CDR3 in DNA: TGTGCCAGGAGGGGGCAGGAGCTTGACACTGAAGCTTTCTTT.

The chain combines TRBV28 with TRBJ2-7, with D perhaps matching TRBD1 (5 bases). Germline lookup yields CDR1 MDHEN and CDR2 SYDVKM. The CDR3 has 15 residues. Deletions cut 6 bases from V and 1 base from J, with 16 bases between. CDR3 loop: CASSVADTKSYEQYF. The CDR3 nucleotides are TGTGCCAGCAGCGTGGCGGACACGAAGTCCTACGAGCAGTACTTC.

The rearrangement uses TRBV6-1 and TRBJ2-1; 10 nucleotides align to TRBD2. V dropped 7 bases and J dropped 15; count of bases not matched to a gene: 9. Germline values: CDR1 MNHNS, CDR2 SASEGT. CDR3 size: 12 residues. The CDR3 loop is CASMRAGGPGFF. Here the CDR3 DNA reads TGTGCCAGCATGCGAGCGGGGGGGCCCGGGTTCTTC.

The rearrangement joins TRBV7-8 to TRBJ2-7; 9 bases are shared with TRBD2. V lost 1 base to trimming and J lost 0 bases; unmatched junction nucleotides: 4. Germline V gives CDR1 SGHVS, CDR2 FQNEAQ. The CDR3 contains 16 residues. Here the CDR3 reads CASSLGASGDSYEQYF. CDR3 in DNA: TGTGCCAGCAGCTTAGGGGCTAGCGGGGACTCCTACGAGCAGTACTTC.

The chain uses TRBV19 and TRBJ1-3; D uncertain. This CDR3 has 17 amino acids. V was trimmed by 2 bases and J by 0 bases, leaving 14 bases between them. Per germline, CDR1 LNHDA and CDR2 SQIVND (reference sequence). The CDR3 sequence: CASSITNWPFSGNTIYF. The CDR3, as DNA: TGTGCCAGTAGTATAACGAATTGGCCCTTCTCTGGAAACACCATATATTTT.

The rearrangement joins TRBV6-1 to TRBJ2-6; D is uncertain. The V gene's germline CDR1 is MNHNS and CDR2 SASEGT. V dropped 7 bases and J dropped 0 bases, with 10 bases sitting between them. The CDR3 loop spans 15 amino acids. CDR3: CASKPISSGANVLTF. DNA for the CDR3: TGTGCCAGCAAACCCATTAGCTCTGGGGCCAACGTCCTGACTTTC.

The chain carries TRBV10-2 and TRBJ2-5; D is unresolved. Gene TRBJ2-7 matches the end of the DNA better, so the J call may be wrong. The CDR3 loop spans 13 amino acids. The germline CDR1 and CDR2 sequences are WSHSY and SAAADI. The CDR3 protein is CASSPSASYEQYF. The DNA for the CDR3 is TGCGCCAGCAGTCCCTCCGCCTCGTACGAGCAGTACTTC.

This chain links TRBV7-9 with TRBJ2-5; TRBD2 matches at 12 bases. The CDR3 loop spans 17 amino acids. V gave up 3 bases and J gave up 5 bases; unmatched junction bases: 10. Germline loops: CDR1 SEHNR, CDR2 FQNEAQ (reference sequence). The CDR3 DNA reads as TGTGCCAGCAGCTTGCGCCTAGCGGGGGGGCCAGCGGAGACCCAGTACTTC. Residues: CASSLRLAGGPAETQYF.

The V gene is TRBV7-6, the J gene TRBJ2-7, with TRBD2 matching 10 bases. V shed 5 bases, J shed 2 bases, and the junction held 9 bases outside the gene matches. Germline-derived CDR1 and CDR2 are SGHVS and FNYEAQ. This CDR3 spans 16 amino acids. The DNA for the CDR3 is TGTGCCAGCAGCCCGCGGGGAGCGGGAGGGGCCTACGAGCAGTACTTC. Translating gives CASSPRGAGGAYEQYF.

The chain has TRBV9 and TRBJ1-6, with a weak D call TRBD1 (6 bases). Trimming shortened V by 3 bases and J by 0 bases, and 16 bases separated the two germline ends. The CDR3 consists of 18 residues. Germline V gives CDR1 SGDLS, CDR2 YYNGEE. This chain's CDR3 is CASSGLTGPSSYNSPLHF. CDR3 bases: TGTGCCAGCAGCGGATTGACAGGTCCGAGCTCCTATAATTCACCCCTCCACTTT.

V and J are TRBV27 and TRBJ2-5, with TRBD1 matching over 8 bases. The J call is doubtful: the DNA matches TRBJ2-7 better. The germline gives CDR1 MNHEY, CDR2 SMNVEV (reference sequence). The CDR3 totals 15 residues. CDR3 amino acids: CASSATRTGIYEQYF. In DNA, the CDR3 is TGTGCCAGCAGTGCAACCAGGACAGGGATCTACGAGCAGTACTTC.

The chain couples TRBV28 to TRBJ2-6, with D perhaps matching TRBD1 (6 bases). V gave up 5 bases and J gave up 5 bases, with 19 bases separating them. Germline CDR1 is MDHEN and CDR2 is SYDVKM. The CDR3 is 17 amino acids. The CDR3, as DNA: TGTGCCAGCAGTGCATGGACAGTCAACCCTCGGGCCAACGTCCTGACTTTC. Protein: CASSAWTVNPRANVLTF.

The chain has TRBV11-2 and TRBJ2-5, with TRBD1 matching 10 bases. The assigned J gene may be wrong: the sequence end matches TRBJ2-7 better. The CDR3 consists of 16 residues. Germline V gene sequence: CDR1 SGHAT, CDR2 FQNNGV. The CDR3 spells CASSLVYRDRGYEQYF. CDR3 DNA sequence: TGTGCCAGCAGCTTAGTGTACCGGGACAGGGGCTACGAGCAGTACTTC.

This chain joins TRBV18 and TRBJ2-5, with 10 bases fitting TRBD2. The CDR3 length is 15 residues. Germline V gives CDR1 KGHSH, CDR2 LQKENI. With V trimmed by 2 bases and J by 5 bases, 5 bases remained unmatched. CDR3 bases: TGTGCCAGCTCACCAGTGGCTAGCGGGAGCGAGACCCAGTACTTC. It specifies CASSPVASGSETQYF.

The V and J genes are TRBV7-8 and TRBJ1-2; D is possibly TRBD1 (5 bases). Between the trimmed V and J ends, which lost 5 bases and 2 bases, there was a span of 15 bases. The CDR3 is made up of 15 amino acids. Germline V lookup: CDR1 SGHVS, CDR2 FQNEAQ. This CDR3 reads CASSRMAGINYGYTF. The CDR3 DNA is TGTGCCAGCAGCCGGATGGCAGGGATCAACTATGGCTACACCTTC. Drawing the rest from reference TRBV7-8 and TRBJ1-2, the complete variable domain is GAGVSQSPRYKVAKRGQDVALRCDPISGHVSLFWYQQALGQGPEFLTYFQNEAQLDKSGLPSDRFFAERPEGSVSTLKIQRTQQEDSAVYLCASSRMAGINYGYTFGSGTRLTVV.

V usage is TRBV10-3 and J usage is TRBJ2-7, with TRBD1 as a possible D gene (6 bases). The CDR3 length is 13 residues. The V end lost 7 bases, the J end lost 1 base, and 11 bases lay between the germline ends. Germline V CDR1 and CDR2: ENHRY, SYGVKD. The CDR3 coding sequence is TGTGCCATCACCGAGGGGGAATCCTACGAGCAGTACTTC. Its protein is CAITEGESYEQYF.

CDR3 bases: TGTGCCACCAGCAGAGATCGGAGTCCCAGCTCTGGAAACACCATATATTTT. It translates to CATSRDRSPSSGNTIYF. This chain connects TRBV15 to TRBJ1-3; D gene uncertain. CDR1 is LNHNV and CDR2 is YYDKDF in the germline V gene (reference sequence). V lost 0 bases and J 0 bases, leaving 12 bases between the germline ends. CDR3 length: 17 residues.

The chain is built from TRBV5-4 and TRBJ1-5; TRBD1 aligns across 10 bases. The CDR3 has 15 residues. V lost 4 bases, J lost 5 bases, and 6 bases stayed unmatched. Germline assignment: CDR1 SGHNT and CDR2 YYREEE (reference sequence). The CDR3 nucleotides read TGTGCCAGCAGCCAGGGACAGGGGCTAGATCAGCCCCAGCATTTT. Translated: CASSQGQGLDQPQHF.